This T cell receptor (beta chain) originates from a study of blood T cell repertoires in COVID-19. Across the study: COVID-19 samples collected from the United States, Italy and Spain covered acute and convalescent phases. T cells, B-cell-depleted T cells, or PBMCs supplied cDNA or gDNA.

Clones were sequenced by immunoSEQ multiplex PCR, and TCRdb holds only the in-frame ones, with some missing. The repertoire holds over 250,000 clones, with roughly 86% as singletons. Participants' own reports of clinical history determined their cohort assignment. Trimming pared 3 bases from V and 5 bases from J, leaving 5 bases between. Germline CDR1 reads MNHNS; CDR2 reads SASEGT. There are 12 residues in the CDR3. The receptor was derived from a woman between 18 and 29 years old who had recovered from COVID-19. Source material: PBMCs or T cells enriched from blood (not recorded which). This chain joins TRBV6-1 and TRBJ2-1; D not resolved. For the CDR3, the DNA is TGTGCCAGCAGTGAGGGCGACAATGAGCAGTTCTTC. Protein product: CASSEGDNEQFF.